This T cell receptor beta chain was obtained from a study of monozygotic twins with inflammatory bowel disease. General observations from the study: Between concordant and discordant twins, repertoire similarity failed to differ, a result that limited power may explain. Twins with IBD were found to have lower TCRbeta diversity (inverse Simpson) than healthy co-twins.

Details on this clonotype: Its antigen is not known.

Both TCRalpha and TCRbeta cDNA were subjected to two nested PCRs lasting roughly 16 and 10 cycles. TCRdb reworked the 5' RACE reads into one entry per CDR3 protein, no DNA. This listing includes some 400,000 distinct CDR3 sequences. The receptor comes from a human donor with ulcerative colitis or Crohn's disease, or a healthy co-twin of an affected twin (not recorded which). The sequenced sample consisted of blood.

Here the CDR3 reads CASSLGTLLAKNIQYF. The V and J genes are TRBV5-1 and TRBJ2-4; the TCRdb call, TRBD1, lacks DNA for checking. From germline, CDR1 is SGHRS and CDR2 YFSETQ. The CDR3 is 16 amino acids.